These T cell receptor beta chains were read from a single sample in a study of blood T cell repertoires in COVID-19. TCRdb's table, derived via immunoSEQ multiplex PCR, lists solely in-frame clones and lacks some. The sample lists some 160,000 clones, roughly 80% occurring once. Sequenced: PBMCs or T cells enriched from blood (not recorded which). These receptors were collected from a woman aged 45-59 years who had recovered from COVID-19. Each CDR3 is given with its conserved first and last residue. A D gene is named only where the DNA matches it firmly. Rows may omit the clone size; those that give it use once, few, many or a size class.

V gene,D gene,clone size,J gene,CDR3 protein,CDR3 DNA
TRBV5-5,NA,once,TRBJ2-7,CASSQDRSGYEQYF,TGTGCCAGCAGCCAAGACAGGTCCGGGTACGAGCAGTACTTC
TRBV2,NA,few,TRBJ2-7,CASREWRDYEQYF,TGTGCCAGCAGAGAGTGGAGGGACTACGAGCAGTACTTC
TRBV6-2/TRBV6-3,NA,few,TRBJ2-1,CASSYGPDTNNEQFF,TGTGCCAGCAGTTACGGCCCGGACACTAACAATGAGCAGTTCTTC
TRBV28,TRBD1,NA,TRBJ2-7,CASSQTGALYEQYF,TGTGCCAGCAGCCAGACAGGGGCCCTCTACGAGCAGTACTTC
TRBV7-9,NA,NA,TRBJ1-2,CASSLAGGNYGYTF,TGTGCCAGCAGCTTGGCCGGGGGGAACTATGGCTACACCTTC
TRBV15,TRBD1,NA,TRBJ1-6,CATSRDRGGVNLSPLHF,TGTGCCACCAGCAGAGATAGAGGGGGCGTAAATTTATCACCCCTCCACTTT
TRBV5-6,TRBD2,NA,TRBJ2-7,CASSLVLSGGGGGSQYF,TGTGCCAGCAGCTTGGTTTTGAGCGGGGGAGGAGGCGGTTCGCAGTACTTC
TRBV6-2/TRBV6-3,TRBD1,NA,TRBJ2-1,CASSYSDRGRYNEQFF,TGTGCCAGCAGTTACAGCGACAGGGGTCGATACAATGAGCAGTTCTTC
TRBV7-9,NA,NA,TRBJ2-5,CASILQETQYF,TGTGCCAGTATCCTCCAAGAGACCCAGTACTTC
TRBV3-1/TRBV3-2,NA,few,TRBJ2-7,CASSRLTSSYEQYF,TGTGCCAGCAGCCGGCTGACTTCCTCCTACGAGCAGTACTTC
TRBV18,NA,NA,TRBJ1-5,CASSQQDSNQPQHF,TGTGCCAGCTCACAACAAGATAGCAATCAGCCCCAGCATTTT
TRBV3-1/TRBV3-2,NA,NA,TRBJ2-2,CASSQLGTKNTGELFF,TGTGCCAGCAGCCAACTAGGGACAAAGAACACCGGGGAGCTGTTTTTT
TRBV27,TRBD1,NA,TRBJ1-5,CASSSGQGSNQPQHF,TGTGCCAGCAGTTCGGGACAGGGGAGCAATCAGCCCCAGCATTTT
TRBV18,NA,NA,TRBJ2-2,CASSVIQGAGELFF,TGTGCCAGCTCAGTTATACAGGGAGCCGGGGAGCTGTTTTTT
TRBV16,NA,once,TRBJ1-5,CASSHDRRPQHF,TGTGCCAGCAGCCATGACCGGAGGCCCCAGCATTTT
TRBV12-3/TRBV12-4,NA,NA,TRBJ2-2,CASSGMNTGELFF,TGTGCCAGCAGTGGCATGAACACCGGGGAGCTGTTTTTT
TRBV5-4,NA,NA,TRBJ2-5,CASSLDYIKETQYF,TGTGCCAGCAGCTTGGACTACATCAAAGAGACCCAGTACTTC
TRBV5-1,NA,NA,TRBJ2-7,CASSNPTGYYEQYF,TGCGCCAGCAGCAACCCGACAGGCTACTACGAGCAGTACTTC
TRBV2,TRBD1,NA,TRBJ2-7,CATRSGGTGYEQYF,TGTGCCACTCGCAGTGGTGGGACAGGCTACGAGCAGTACTTC
TRBV2,NA,few,TRBJ1-4,CASGKGELTNEKLFF,TGTGCCAGCGGGAAGGGAGAGTTGACTAATGAAAAACTGTTTTTT
TRBV6-2/TRBV6-3,NA,few,TRBJ1-5,CASSSGRASQHF,TGTGCCAGCAGTAGTGGGAGGGCCTCTCAGCATTTT
TRBV2,NA,NA,TRBJ1-2,CASIRGAFYGYTF,TGTGCCAGCATAAGGGGCGCTTTCTATGGCTACACCTTC
TRBV18,NA,NA,TRBJ1-4,CASSGPTGPTNEKLFF,TGTGCCAGCTCAGGCCCTACAGGTCCAACTAATGAAAAACTGTTTTTT
TRBV7-3,TRBD2,NA,TRBJ2-1,CASSPGGAGEQFF,TGTGCCAGCAGCCCCGGGGGGGCGGGTGAGCAGTTCTTC
TRBV10-3,TRBD1,NA,TRBJ2-5,CAISPDRVYQETQYF,TGTGCCATCAGTCCCGACAGGGTGTACCAAGAGACCCAGTACTTC
TRBV7-9,NA,NA,TRBJ1-1,CASSLPGTTEAFF,TGTGCCAGCAGCTTACCAGGTACAACTGAAGCTTTCTTT
TRBV6-5,NA,NA,TRBJ1-3,CASSYTRVTSGNTIYF,TGTGCCAGCAGTTATACCCGGGTAACCTCTGGAAACACCATATATTTT
TRBV28,TRBD1,NA,TRBJ1-5,CASSAGTGVQPQHF,TGTGCCAGCAGTGCCGGGACAGGTGTCCAGCCCCAGCATTTT
TRBV6-5,TRBD2,NA,TRBJ2-1,CASSPWGGRYNEQFF,TGTGCCAGCAGTCCCTGGGGCGGGAGATACAATGAGCAGTTCTTC
TRBV4-3,TRBD2,NA,TRBJ2-2,CASSQDYSGSYTGELFF,TGCGCCAGCAGCCAAGATTATAGCGGGAGCTACACCGGGGAGCTGTTTTTT
TRBV10-3,NA,NA,TRBJ1-1,CAISGTRESEAFF,TGTGCCATCAGTGGTACGAGGGAATCTGAAGCTTTCTTT
TRBV7-9,NA,NA,TRBJ2-7,CASSPPHNSYEQYF,TGTGCCAGCAGCCCACCCCACAACTCCTACGAGCAGTACTTC
TRBV7-2,TRBD2,NA,TRBJ2-1,CASSLAAPGLVYNEQFF,TGTGCCAGCAGCTTAGCTGCCCCGGGACTAGTATACAATGAGCAGTTCTTC
TRBV5-5,TRBD2,NA,TRBJ2-2,CASSILATGELFF,TGTGCCAGCAGTATACTAGCGACCGGGGAGCTGTTTTTT
TRBV6-2/TRBV6-3,NA,once,TRBJ2-2,CASSYSGGTGELFF,TGTGCCAGCAGTTACTCAGGGGGCACCGGGGAGCTGTTTTTT
TRBV28,TRBD1,NA,TRBJ1-2,CASSLTGSGQRMMGYTF,TGTGCCAGCAGTTTAACGGGCTCGGGACAGAGGATGATGGGCTACACCTTC
TRBV19,TRBD1,NA,TRBJ1-5,CASASAGGGSIKPQHF,TGTGCCAGCGCATCGGCAGGGGGCGGAAGTATCAAGCCCCAGCATTTT
TRBV19,TRBD2,NA,TRBJ2-5,CASKRRGLEETQYF,TGTGCCAGTAAAAGGCGGGGGTTGGAAGAGACCCAGTACTTC
TRBV5-1,NA,NA,TRBJ2-2,CASSPANRATPGELFF,TGCGCCAGCAGCCCGGCAAACAGGGCCACCCCCGGGGAGCTGTTTTTT
TRBV19,TRBD2,NA,TRBJ2-3,CASRVAGGSDTQYF,TGTGCCAGTAGGGTAGCGGGGGGTTCAGATACGCAGTATTTT
TRBV4-2,TRBD2,few,TRBJ2-5,CASSQSSGRVGETQYF,TGTGCCAGCAGCCAATCTAGCGGGAGGGTGGGAGAGACCCAGTACTTC
TRBV24-1,NA,NA,TRBJ1-2,CATSDLHGGFYGYTF,TGTGCCACCAGTGATTTGCACGGGGGGTTCTATGGCTACACCTTC
TRBV24-1,TRBD1,NA,TRBJ1-1,CARSTGITEAFF,TGTGCCAGGTCGACAGGGATCACTGAAGCTTTCTTT
TRBV18,NA,NA,TRBJ2-1,CASSPSRDNEQFF,TGTGCCAGCTCACCGTCCAGGGACAATGAGCAGTTCTTC